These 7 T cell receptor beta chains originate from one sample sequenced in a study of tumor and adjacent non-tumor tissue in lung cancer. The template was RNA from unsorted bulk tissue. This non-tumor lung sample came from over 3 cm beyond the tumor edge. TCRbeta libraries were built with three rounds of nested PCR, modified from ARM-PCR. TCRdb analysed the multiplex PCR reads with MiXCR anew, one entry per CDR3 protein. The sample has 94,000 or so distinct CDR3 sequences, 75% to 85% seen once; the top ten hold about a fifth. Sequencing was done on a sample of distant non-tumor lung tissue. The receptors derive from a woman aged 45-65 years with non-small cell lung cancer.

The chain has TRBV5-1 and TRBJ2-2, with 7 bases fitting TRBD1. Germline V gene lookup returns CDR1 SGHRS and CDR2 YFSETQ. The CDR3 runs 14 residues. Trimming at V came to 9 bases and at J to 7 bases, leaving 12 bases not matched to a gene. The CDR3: CANTRGQVHGELFF. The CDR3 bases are TGCGCCAACACCAGAGGACAGGTACACGGGGAGCTGTTTTTT. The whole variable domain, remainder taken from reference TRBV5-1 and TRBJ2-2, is KAGVTQTPRYLIKTRGQQVTLSCSPISGHRSVSWYQQTPGQGLQFLFEYFSETQRNKGNFPGRFSGRQFSNSRSEMNVSTLELGDSALYLCANTRGQVHGELFFGEGSRLTVL.

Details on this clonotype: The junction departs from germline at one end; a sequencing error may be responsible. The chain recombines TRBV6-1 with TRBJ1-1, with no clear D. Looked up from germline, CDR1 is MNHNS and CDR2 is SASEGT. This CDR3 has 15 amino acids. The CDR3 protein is CDSSEHGGLWTEAFF. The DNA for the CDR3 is TGTGACAGCAGTGAACATGGCGGACTGTGGACTGAAGCTTTCTTT.

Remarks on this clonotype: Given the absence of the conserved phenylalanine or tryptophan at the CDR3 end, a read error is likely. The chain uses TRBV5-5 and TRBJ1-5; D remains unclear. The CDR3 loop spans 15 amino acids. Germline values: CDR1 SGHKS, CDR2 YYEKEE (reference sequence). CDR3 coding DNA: TGTTCAAGCAGCGTTAACCCGGACTGGAATCAGCCCCAGCATTCT. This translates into CSSSVNPDWNQPQHS.

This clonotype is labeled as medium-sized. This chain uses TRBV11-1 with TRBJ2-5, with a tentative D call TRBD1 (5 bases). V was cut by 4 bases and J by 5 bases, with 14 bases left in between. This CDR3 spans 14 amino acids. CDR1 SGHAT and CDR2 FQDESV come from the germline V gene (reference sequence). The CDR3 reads CASSSMTARETQYF. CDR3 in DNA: TGTGCCAGCAGCTCTATGACAGCCCGGGAGACCCAGTACTTC.

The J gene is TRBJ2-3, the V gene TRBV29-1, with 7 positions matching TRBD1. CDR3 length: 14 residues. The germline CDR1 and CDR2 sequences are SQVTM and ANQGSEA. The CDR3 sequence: CNVILTGPTDTQYF. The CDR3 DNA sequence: TGCAATGTCATACTGACAGGGCCCACAGATACGCAGTATTTT.

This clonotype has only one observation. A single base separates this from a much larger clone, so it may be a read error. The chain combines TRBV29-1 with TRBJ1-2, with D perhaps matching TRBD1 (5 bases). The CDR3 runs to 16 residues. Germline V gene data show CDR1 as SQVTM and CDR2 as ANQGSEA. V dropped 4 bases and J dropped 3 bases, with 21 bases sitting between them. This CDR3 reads CSVVRSAYGGDYGYTF. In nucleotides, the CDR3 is TGCAGCGTTGTTAGGTCCGCCTATGGGGGGGACTATGGCTACACCTTC.

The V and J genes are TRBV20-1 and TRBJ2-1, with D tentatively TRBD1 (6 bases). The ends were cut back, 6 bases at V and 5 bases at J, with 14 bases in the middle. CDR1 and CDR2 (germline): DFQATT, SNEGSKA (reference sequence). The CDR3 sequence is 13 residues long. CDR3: CSARADRNNEQFF. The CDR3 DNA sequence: TGCAGTGCCAGGGCGGACAGAAACAATGAGCAGTTCTTC.